Shown below are 29 T cell receptor beta chains from a single sample sequenced in a study of cytomegalovirus exposure and HLA in healthy donors. PCR used 60 Vbeta primers and 13 Jbeta primers. Repertoires were generated with immunoSEQ multiplex PCR, while TCRdb's copy carries only in-frame clones and drops some. This table holds about 180,000 clones, roughly 81% found once. The sequenced sample was PBMCs. The receptor source for this set is a girl aged 10 to 17 in good health and CMV-seropositive.

This clone occurred a few times. The chain carries TRBV7-9 and TRBJ1-2; 9 nucleotides align to TRBD1. This CDR3 comprises 13 residues. The germline gives CDR1 SEHNR, CDR2 FQNEAQ (reference sequence). V lost 4 bases, J lost 6 bases, and 3 bases stayed unmatched. The CDR3 spells CASSSRDRDGYTF. DNA for the CDR3: TGTGCCAGCAGCTCCCGGGACAGGGATGGCTACACCTTC.

The chain combines TRBV7-6 with TRBJ2-1; 10 bases match TRBD2. From germline, CDR1 is SGHVS and CDR2 FNYEAQ. The V gene end was trimmed by 5 bases and the J gene end by 0 bases; junction bases not matched to a gene: 7. The CDR3 length is 17 residues. Here the CDR3 reads CASSGLAGANSYNEQFF. In DNA form, the CDR3 reads TGTGCCAGCAGCGGGCTAGCGGGGGCTAACTCCTACAATGAGCAGTTCTTC. The variable domain in full, with the rest retrieved from reference TRBV7-6 and TRBJ2-1, is GAGVSQSPRYKVTKRGQDVALRCDPISGHVSLYWYRQALGQGPEFLTYFNYEAQQDKSGLPNDRFSAERPEGSISTLTIQRTEQRDSAMYRCASSGLAGANSYNEQFFGPGTRLTVL.

This clone has just a few counts. The chain carries TRBV4-1 and TRBJ1-1, with D unresolved. V dropped 1 base and J dropped 0 bases, with 6 bases sitting between them. Germline CDR1 and CDR2: MGHRA and YSYEKL. There are 14 residues in the CDR3. The CDR3 region is CASSQGQLNTEAFF. For the CDR3, the DNA is TGCGCCAGCAGCCAAGGACAACTGAACACTGAAGCTTTCTTT.

This chain connects TRBV5-6 to TRBJ2-3; D is undetermined. Trimming stripped 5 bases from V and 4 bases from J, with 11 bases between. This CDR3 has 13 residues. CDR1 is SGHDT, CDR2 YYEEEE, per germline. CDR3 residues: CASSRVGADTQYF. In DNA form, the CDR3 reads TGTGCCAGCAGTCGAGTGGGCGCAGATACGCAGTATTTT.

The V gene is TRBV5-1, the J gene TRBJ1-6; TRBD1 matches at 11 bases. In germline, CDR1 is SGHRS, CDR2 YFSETQ. The V and J ends lost 1 base and 0 bases, in that order; junction bases with no gene match: 18. This CDR3 has 23 amino acids. The CDR3 is CASSLYPSLPWDRGSSYNSPLHF. CDR3 DNA: TGCGCCAGCAGCTTGTATCCGAGTCTACCTTGGGACAGGGGGAGCTCCTATAATTCACCCCTCCACTTT. Full variable domain (rest looked up from reference TRBV5-1 and TRBJ1-6): KAGVTQTPRYLIKTRGQQVTLSCSPISGHRSVSWYQQTPGQGLQFLFEYFSETQRNKGNFPGRFSGRQFSNSRSEMNVSTLELGDSALYLCASSLYPSLPWDRGSSYNSPLHFGNGTRLTVT.

V gene TRBV6-1 combines with J gene TRBJ1-1; no clear D gene. The CDR3 sequence is 11 residues long. The germline V and J ends were trimmed by 8 bases and 12 bases, with 16 bases remaining between them. Germline CDR1 is MNHNS and CDR2 is SASEGT. This chain's CDR3 is CASGQTRESFF. CDR3 DNA sequence: TGTGCCAGCGGCCAAACTAGGGAATCTTTCTTT.

The J gene is TRBJ2-5, the V gene TRBV19; 8 bases are shared with TRBD1. The J call may be in error: the DNA end matches TRBJ2-7 better. CDR1 is LNHDA, CDR2 SQIVND, per germline (reference sequence). CDR3 length: 15 residues. This chain's CDR3 is CASSMRRGQVYEQYF. In DNA, the CDR3 is TGTGCCAGTAGTATGAGGCGGGGACAGGTCTACGAGCAGTACTTC.

This chain joins TRBV10-3 and TRBJ2-6, with D unclear. Looked up from germline, CDR1 is ENHRY and CDR2 is SYGVKD. Trimming removed 3 bases at V and 1 base at J, with 10 bases between. The CDR3 is 16 residues long. The CDR3 DNA sequence: TGTGCCATCAGTGACCCTAGATTTTCTGGGGCCAACGTCCTGACTTTC. This gives the protein CAISDPRFSGANVLTF.

The rearrangement links TRBV7-8 to TRBJ2-2; 9 bases align to TRBD2. The J segment lost 6 bases and the V segment lost 5 bases, leaving 10 bases of the junction unmatched. Per the germline V gene, CDR1 is SGHVS and CDR2 is FQNEAQ. The CDR3 covers 16 residues. CDR3 sequence reads: CASSTIAGVFSGELFF. CDR3 DNA sequence: TGTGCCAGCAGCACCATAGCGGGGGTATTTTCCGGGGAGCTGTTTTTT.

The chain links TRBV7-9 to TRBJ1-2; D is ambiguous. This CDR3 spans 16 amino acids. Trimming removed 5 bases at V and 4 bases at J, with 20 bases between. Germline V gene sequence: CDR1 SEHNR, CDR2 FQNEAQ (reference sequence). CDR3: CASSRGNSGTIYGYTF. DNA for the CDR3: TGTGCCAGCAGCCGAGGGAATTCAGGAACCATCTATGGCTACACCTTC.

The rearrangement links TRBV7-9 to TRBJ2-7, with D perhaps TRBD2 (6 bases). This CDR3 contains 13 residues. Germline lookup yields CDR1 SEHNR and CDR2 FQNEAQ (reference sequence). The V end lost 1 base, the J end lost 5 bases, and 9 bases lay between the germline ends. The CDR3 nucleotides read TGTGCCAGCAGCTTAGGTAGCGGCGACGAGCAGTACTTC. It specifies CASSLGSGDEQYF.

The chain employs TRBV14 and TRBJ2-1; weak D call: TRBD2 (5 bases). The ends were cut back, 3 bases at V and 10 bases at J, with 7 bases in the middle. The CDR3 has 11 amino acids. Germline V gene sequence: CDR1 SGHDN, CDR2 FVKESK. CDR3 in amino acids: CASSQRAEQFF. CDR3 sequence (DNA): TGTGCCAGCAGCCAGAGGGCCGAGCAGTTCTTC.

This clone has a single count. The V gene is TRBV23-1, the J gene TRBJ1-2; D is uncertain. TRBV23-1 is an ORF, with its function uncertain. The CDR3 contains 16 residues. V lost 4 bases to trimming and J lost 8 bases, with 23 bases between them. As DNA, the CDR3 is TGCGCCAGCAGTCCCCACCGAGGGAGTTGTTGTTACGGCTACACCTTC. Translating gives CASSPHRGSCCYGYTF.

V gene TRBV9 combines with J gene TRBJ2-1; the D gene is possibly TRBD2 (6 bases). Trimming removed 1 base at V and 8 bases at J, with 16 bases between. CDR1 and CDR2 (germline): SGDLS, YYNGEE. There are 15 residues in the CDR3. The DNA for the CDR3 is TGTGCCAGCAGCGTATACGGGGGAAATTATGATGAGCAGTTCTTC. As protein: CASSVYGGNYDEQFF.

The chain carries TRBV7-9 and TRBJ1-2, with unresolved D. The CDR3 totals 14 residues. The germline V gene encodes CDR1 SEHNR and CDR2 FQNEAQ (reference sequence). Deletions cut 1 base from V and 6 bases from J, with 12 bases between. The DNA for the CDR3 is TGTGCCAGCAGCTTAGGGCACCGTACGAATGGCTACACCTTC. This gives the protein CASSLGHRTNGYTF.

The V and J genes are TRBV6-5 and TRBJ1-1, with D perhaps matching TRBD1 (5 bases). With 7 bases removed from V and 1 base from J, the gap between germline ends came to 10 bases. Per germline, CDR1 MNHEY and CDR2 SVGAGI. The CDR3 is made up of 13 amino acids. Here the CDR3 reads CASNLQENTEAFF. For the CDR3, the DNA is TGTGCCAGCAATTTACAGGAGAACACTGAAGCTTTCTTT.

The chain links TRBV10-2 to TRBJ1-1; weak D call: TRBD1 (6 bases). Trimming cost V 6 bases and J 4 bases, with 9 bases left between them. Germline CDR1 reads WSHSY; CDR2 reads SAAADI. The CDR3 loop spans 12 amino acids. CDR3 residues: CASRTGSTEAFF. The CDR3 DNA follows: TGCGCCAGCAGAACAGGGTCCACTGAAGCTTTCTTT.

This chain joins TRBV5-4 and TRBJ1-4; 7 bases map to TRBD1. Germline V gene sequence: CDR1 SGHNT, CDR2 YYREEE (reference sequence). The ends lost 4 bases at V and 4 bases at J; junction bases unmatched: 10. The CDR3 has 16 amino acids. CDR3 in DNA: TGTGCCAGCAGCGTCGGAGGGGGCTTGGGTAATGAAAAACTGTTTTTT. Its translation: CASSVGGGLGNEKLFF.

The CDR3 coding sequence is TGTGCCAGCAGTCCCAATCCCGGGACAGTCTCGGCGACTAATGAAAAACTGTTTTTT. The encoded protein is CASSPNPGTVSATNEKLFF. This rearrangement joins TRBV28 to TRBJ1-4, with 7 bases fitting TRBD1. From germline, CDR1 is MDHEN and CDR2 SYDVKM. After removal of 5 bases from V and 2 bases from J, the junction contained 17 bases not matched to a gene. The CDR3 extends over 19 amino acids.

The J gene is TRBJ2-1, the V gene TRBV6-5; D ambiguous. V lost 4 bases to trimming and J lost 4 bases, with 11 bases between them. The CDR3 loop spans 14 amino acids. In germline, CDR1 is MNHEY, CDR2 SVGAGI. Written as DNA, the CDR3 is TGTGCCAGCAGTTTAAAAAGCGCGTACAATGAGCAGTTCTTC. Its protein product is CASSLKSAYNEQFF.

The chain carries TRBV2 and TRBJ1-1; tentatively, D is TRBD1 (6 bases). Trimming left V 10 bases short and J 5 bases short, with 11 bases between. This CDR3 has 11 residues. Looked up from germline, CDR1 is SNHLY and CDR2 is FYNNEI. CDR3 bases: TGTGCCACCGAAGGGGGAACTGAAGCTTTCTTT. This sequence encodes CATEGGTEAFF.

A note on this clone: Likely a read error: the CDR3 ends without its conserved phenylalanine or tryptophan. This chain joins TRBV19 and TRBJ1-2; a weak D match, TRBD1 (6 bases). Trimming shortened V by 10 bases and J by 4 bases, and 10 bases separated the two germline ends. This CDR3 is 11 amino acids long. Germline assignment: CDR1 LNHDA and CDR2 SQIVND (reference sequence). In nucleotides, the CDR3 is TGTGCCACCGGAGGGGGCTATGGCTACACCCTC. It codes for CATGGGYGYTL.

This clone was recorded once. The J gene is TRBJ2-7, the V gene TRBV20-1, with no clear D. CDR3 size: 11 residues. Germline CDR1 is DFQATT and CDR2 is SNEGSKA (reference sequence). The V and J ends lost 7 bases and 4 bases respectively, with 11 bases between them. The CDR3 reads CSGLNGYEQYF. The CDR3 DNA reads TGCAGTGGCCTAAACGGGTACGAGCAGTACTTC.

The chain combines TRBV7-9 with TRBJ2-5; 9 positions match TRBD2. V was pared by 1 base and J by 0 bases, with 6 bases of the junction left unmatched. CDR3 length: 17 amino acids. Germline V gene data show CDR1 as SEHNR and CDR2 as FQNEAQ (reference sequence). The CDR3 region has the DNA TGTGCCAGCAGCTTAGATTTGACTAGCGGAGACCAAGAGACCCAGTACTTC. It encodes CASSLDLTSGDQETQYF.

The genes are TRBV6-1 and TRBJ1-5; unclear D gene. Trimming shortened V by 0 bases and J by 3 bases, and 15 bases separated the two germline ends. CDR3 length equals 17 residues. Germline V gene data show CDR1 as MNHNS and CDR2 as SASEGT. The CDR3 DNA follows: TGTGCCAGCAGTGAAGCTACGTACGCCGGGTCCAATCAGCCCCAGCATTTT. Amino acids: CASSEATYAGSNQPQHF.

The rearrangement joins TRBV27 to TRBJ1-5, with a weak D call TRBD1 (5 bases). The germline V and J ends were trimmed by 6 bases and 0 bases, with 18 bases remaining between them. This CDR3 contains 17 residues. Germline CDR1 reads MNHEY; CDR2 reads SMNVEV (reference sequence). In DNA form, the CDR3 reads TGTGCCAGCAGGGCGAGTCAACGACAGAATAGCAATCAGCCCCAGCATTTT. The encoded protein is CASRASQRQNSNQPQHF.

The CDR3, as DNA: TGCGCCAGCAGTGAGAGCAGGGGCCCCCCCTACGAGCAGTACTTC. Translated, it gives CASSESRGPPYEQYF. The V gene is TRBV10-1, the J gene TRBJ2-7; D perhaps matches TRBD1 (6 bases). V lost 2 bases to trimming and J lost 2 bases, with 13 bases between them. The germline V gene encodes CDR1 WNHNN and CDR2 SYGVQD (reference sequence). This CDR3 has 15 amino acids.

The V gene is TRBV18, the J gene TRBJ1-6; 7 bases match TRBD1. This CDR3 has 14 residues. Germline CDR1 and CDR2: KGHSH and LQKENI. Unmatched junction bases numbered 4, after V lost 2 bases and J lost 9 bases. In DNA form, the CDR3 reads TGTGCCAGCTCACCAACAGGGGAACGTTCACCCCTCCACTTT. Translated, it gives CASSPTGERSPLHF.

The rearrangement joins TRBV5-1 to TRBJ1-2; no clear D. The CDR3 sequence is 16 residues long. Trimming removed 0 bases from V and 7 bases from J, with 19 bases in between. Germline V gene lookup returns CDR1 SGHRS and CDR2 YFSETQ. Here the CDR3 reads CASSLVSTIPGFGYTF. The CDR3 DNA reads TGCGCCAGCAGCTTGGTATCCACAATCCCGGGGTTTGGCTACACCTTC.